These 15 T cell receptor beta chains originate from one sample sequenced in a study of T cells in localized non-small cell lung cancer. This table comes from immunoSEQ multiplex PCR, and its TCRdb copy is limited to in-frame clones, with some not included. This table holds around 3,400 clones, 28% found once. This material consisted of lung tumor tissue, taken before any cancer treatment. The receptors originated from a male donor older than 55 with stage I lung adenocarcinoma.

This clone was seen a handful of times. The chain recombines TRBV7-6 with TRBJ1-5; 12 nucleotides align to TRBD1. Germline values: CDR1 SGHVS, CDR2 FNYEAQ. This CDR3 contains 17 residues. With V trimmed by 9 bases and J by 2 bases, 11 bases remained unmatched. In DNA, the CDR3 is TGTGCCAGTTCCCACGGGACAGGGGGCAGCGGCAATCAGCCCCAGCATTTT. This translates into CASSHGTGGSGNQPQHF.

The chain is built from TRBV1 and TRBJ1-2. TRBV1 is an annotated pseudogene. This CDR3 is built from 16 residues. The CDR3 sequence is CASSQEGGQLTYGYTF. In nucleotides, the CDR3 is TGCGCCAGCAGCCAAGAAGGGGGGCAGCTCACCTATGGCTACACCTTC.

The chain couples TRBV6-8 to TRBJ2-6, with 8 bases lining up with TRBD1. The CDR3 has 17 residues. The V gene end was trimmed by 6 bases and the J gene end by 0 bases; junction bases not matched to a gene: 7. Germline-derived CDR1 and CDR2 are MNHGY and SAAAGT. CDR3 in amino acids: CASRRQGLNSGANVLTF. DNA of the CDR3: TGTGCCAGCAGGCGACAGGGGCTCAACTCTGGGGCCAACGTCCTGACTTTC.

This sequence joins TRBV11-3 and TRBJ2-7, with 7 nucleotides matching TRBD2. Germline CDR1 is SGHNT and CDR2 is YENEEA. There are 15 residues in the CDR3. Losses at the gene ends were 1 base for V and 0 bases for J; bases not matched to a gene: 3. The chain's CDR3 is CASSLGGDYSYEQYF. The CDR3 coding sequence is TGTGCCAGCAGCTTAGGGGGGGACTACTCCTACGAGCAGTACTTC.

This clone was found a few times. J is TRBJ2-7 and V is TRBV11-3; either TRBD1 or TRBD2 may fit D (5 bases each). This CDR3 contains 15 residues. Trimming removed 1 base at V and 5 bases at J, with 15 bases between. The germline V gene encodes CDR1 SGHNT and CDR2 YENEEA. CDR3 amino acids: CASSLVKGPGDEQYF. The CDR3 nucleotides are TGTGCCAGCAGCTTAGTAAAGGGACCGGGCGACGAGCAGTACTTC.

The chain couples TRBV19 to TRBJ1-6; D not resolved. Germline CDR1 reads LNHDA; CDR2 reads SQIVND (reference sequence). V was trimmed by 9 bases and J by 7 bases, leaving 13 bases between them. The CDR3 extends over 13 amino acids. This CDR3 reads CASQAPGNSPLHF. DNA for the CDR3: TGTGCCAGCCAAGCTCCTGGGAATTCACCCCTCCACTTT.

This clone is classed as medium-sized (0.01 to 0.1%). The rearrangement uses TRBV19 and TRBJ1-2; 8 bases are a match to TRBD1. Germline CDR1 reads LNHDA; CDR2 reads SQIVND (reference sequence). The CDR3 contains 14 residues. Unmatched junction bases numbered 6, after V lost 3 bases and J lost 6 bases. The CDR3 here is CASSIRQGRDGYTF. The DNA of the CDR3 is TGTGCCAGTAGTATTCGACAGGGGCGTGATGGCTACACCTTC. Together with reference TRBV19 and TRBJ1-2, the CDR3 gives the full variable domain: DGGITQSPKYLFRKEGQNVTLSCEQNLNHDAMYWYRQDPGQGLRLIYYSQIVNDFQKGDIAEGYSVSREKKESFPLTVTSAQKNPTAFYLCASSIRQGRDGYTFGSGTRLTVV.

The chain couples TRBV6-8 to TRBJ2-7; the D gene is possibly TRBD1 (6 bases). V gave up 6 bases and J gave up 2 bases, with 14 bases separating them. CDR1 is MNHGY, CDR2 SAAAGT, per germline. This CDR3 has 14 residues. The CDR3 sequence is CASSYSQGPYEQYF. The CDR3 DNA is TGTGCCAGCAGCTACAGTCAGGGGCCCTACGAGCAGTACTTC.

The chain links TRBV6-8 to TRBJ1-1; no clear D. The CDR3 consists of 14 residues. The ends were cut back, 6 bases at V and 0 bases at J, with 11 bases in the middle. CDR1 MNHGY and CDR2 SAAAGT come from the germline V gene. The CDR3 region is CASRTMSLNTEAFF. For the CDR3, the DNA is TGTGCCAGCAGAACGATGAGTCTGAACACTGAAGCTTTCTTT.

This clone has only a few counts. The chain links TRBV6-8 to TRBJ1-5; D not certain. V lost 10 bases and J lost 4, with 14 bases in between. Germline V lookup: CDR1 MNHGY, CDR2 SAAAGT. The CDR3 extends over 13 amino acids. The DNA of the CDR3 is TGTGCCACACTTTTGACTGGAAATCAGCCCCAGCATTTT. It is translated as CATLLTGNQPQHF.

The CDR3 protein is CASSSGTGGSPLHF. Here the CDR3 DNA reads TGTGCCAGCAGTTCCGGGACAGGGGGTTCACCCCTCCACTTT. This chain uses TRBV28 with TRBJ1-6; TRBD1 matches 11 bases. CDR3 length equals 14 residues. Germline V gene lookup returns CDR1 MDHEN and CDR2 SYDVKM. After removal of 4 bases from V and 9 bases from J, the junction contained 2 bases not matched to a gene.

In its sample, this clone was seen a few times. The chain employs TRBV6-8 and TRBJ2-7, with 8 nucleotides matching TRBD1. Looked up from germline, CDR1 is MNHGY and CDR2 is SAAAGT. This CDR3 is built from 16 residues. Germline trimming cut 6 bases from V and 3 bases from J; bases unmatched to any gene: 13. CDR3: CASRMGTGGKIYEQYF. The CDR3 coding sequence is TGTGCCAGCAGGATGGGGACAGGAGGGAAAATCTACGAGCAGTACTTC.

The table lists this clone with a few counts. This sequence joins TRBV6-8 and TRBJ1-6, with D perhaps matching TRBD1 (6 bases). Germline values: CDR1 MNHGY, CDR2 SAAAGT. V was clipped by 8 bases and J by 2 bases, with 13 bases between them. The CDR3 spans 15 residues. The CDR3 loop reads CASFSRGTYNSPLHF. DNA of the CDR3: TGTGCCAGCTTTTCCAGGGGTACCTATAATTCACCCCTCCACTTT.

This clone showed up just a few times. The chain carries TRBV11-3 and TRBJ1-2; D ambiguous. The CDR3 extends over 15 amino acids. The germline V and J ends were trimmed by 1 base and 7 bases, with 16 bases remaining between them. CDR1 is SGHNT and CDR2 is YENEEA in the germline V gene. The CDR3 bases are TGTGCCAGCAGCTTAGTGGAGGTGATTTTGGGTGGCTACACCTTC. Its protein is CASSLVEVILGGYTF.

The chain has TRBV6-8 and TRBJ1-6, with D hard to call. This CDR3 is 16 amino acids long. In germline, CDR1 is MNHGY, CDR2 SAAAGT. Trimming pared 5 bases from V and 1 base from J, leaving 12 bases between. The CDR3 bases are TGTGCCAGCAGTGTTACAGACCGGTCCTATAATTCACCCCTCCACTTT. Amino acid sequence: CASSVTDRSYNSPLHF.